The 6 T cell receptor beta chains presented below share a single source sample, sequenced in a study of T cell responses to AZD1222 COVID-19 vaccine. TCRdb's table, derived via immunoSEQ multiplex PCR, lists solely in-frame clones and lacks some. Here the sample spans under 150,000 clones, around 92% being singletons. Source: peripheral blood, taken 28 days after the second AZD1222 dose. These receptor sequences come from an adult who received the AZD1222 COVID-19 vaccine.

V usage is TRBV28 and J usage is TRBJ2-3; 16 bases line up with TRBD2. The CDR3 contains 16 residues. Trimming took 5 bases from V and 6 from J; bases not matched to a gene: 5. Germline CDR1 and CDR2: MDHEN and SYDVKM. The CDR3 nucleotides are TGTGCCAGCAGTCCGGGACTAGCGGGAGGGCCCGATACGCAGTATTTT. This translates into CASSPGLAGGPDTQYF.

The rearrangement uses TRBV9 and TRBJ1-5; D uncertain. V was clipped by 3 bases and J by 1 base, with 8 bases between them. Germline V gene data show CDR1 as SGDLS and CDR2 as YYNGEE. The CDR3 extends over 14 amino acids. This CDR3 is CASSASGSNQPQHF. The CDR3 nucleotides are TGTGCCAGCAGCGCCTCGGGCAGCAATCAGCCCCAGCATTTT. The complete variable domain, with remaining parts taken from reference TRBV9 and TRBJ1-5, reads DSGVTQTPKHLITATGQRVTLRCSPRSGDLSVYWYQQSLDQGLQFLIQYYNGEERAKGNILERFSAQQFPDLHSELNLSSLELGDSALYFCASSASGSNQPQHFGDGTRLSIL.

This chain links TRBV19 with TRBJ1-5, with D perhaps TRBD1 (5 bases). Germline CDR1 and CDR2: LNHDA and SQIVND (reference sequence). CDR3 size: 13 residues. V gave up 3 bases and J gave up 6 bases, with 9 bases separating them. The CDR3 reads CASSILGVQPQHF. As DNA, the CDR3 is TGTGCCAGTAGTATCTTAGGGGTTCAGCCCCAGCATTTT.

This chain joins TRBV6-6 and TRBJ1-5; D is unclear. Trimming took 2 bases from V and 2 from J, leaving 13 bases between them. The germline CDR1 and CDR2 sequences are MNHNY and SVGAGI (reference sequence). The CDR3 contains 16 residues. The CDR3 here is CASSYGTGEGNQPQHF. The CDR3 DNA sequence: TGTGCCAGCAGTTACGGTACCGGGGAGGGCAATCAGCCCCAGCATTTT.

This chain joins TRBV30 and TRBJ2-3; 16 bases align to TRBD2. Germline CDR1 reads GTSNPN; CDR2 reads SVGIG (reference sequence). Trimming at V came to 5 bases and at J to 11 bases, leaving 7 bases not matched to a gene. This CDR3 has 14 amino acids. CDR3 in DNA: TGTGCCTGGTCGCTTGGGACTAGCGGGGGGGGGCAGTATTTT. It yields the protein CAWSLGTSGGGQYF.

The chain recombines TRBV3-1 (or the pseudogene TRBV3-2) with TRBJ2-2, with TRBD2 matching 10 bases. This CDR3 comprises 16 residues. Unmatched junction bases numbered 4, after V lost 4 bases and J lost 2 bases. The germline CDR1 and CDR2 sequences are LGHDT and YNNKEL (reference sequence). This chain's CDR3 is CASSLGLAVNTGELFF. The CDR3 nucleotides are TGTGCCAGCAGCCTTGGACTAGCGGTTAACACCGGGGAGCTGTTTTTT.